What follows are 11 T cell receptor beta chains derived from one specimen sequenced in a study of blood T cells in healthy people across ages. It was with a sample-barcoded 5' primer and a J-beta primer mix that a second PCR of roughly 7 to 11 cycles was run. From the 5' RACE reads, TCRdb called clonotypes with MiXCR, one entry per CDR3 protein. The sample lists roughly 410,000 distinct CDR3 sequences; 52% were seen once. The sample comprised blood. These receptors came from a man aged 60-69 years in good health.

The rearrangement uses TRBV20-1 and TRBJ2-1; 10 bases are shared with TRBD1. CDR1 DFQATT and CDR2 SNEGSKA come from the germline V gene (reference sequence). CDR3 length: 14 residues. J lost 3 bases, V lost 3 bases, and 2 bases had no gene match. The CDR3 is CSASDRGLYNEQFF. DNA for the CDR3: TGCAGTGCTAGCGACAGGGGGCTCTACAATGAGCAGTTCTTC.

CDR3 DNA sequence: TGTGCCAGCAGTCCCAGACCCAGAGGTAGGCACCTAGGGGAGCAGTACTTC. This translates into CASSPRPRGRHLGEQYF. The chain has TRBV6-2 or TRBV6-3 and TRBJ2-5, with D perhaps TRBD1 or TRBD2 (5 bases each). Germline V CDR1 and CDR2: MNHEY, SVGEGT. The V end was cut by 5 bases, the J end by 11 bases, with 30 bases between. The CDR3 spans 17 residues.

This clonotype was recorded a few times. The V gene is TRBV28, the J gene TRBJ2-7; D is unresolved. The germline V gene has CDR1 MDHEN and CDR2 SYDVKM. The ends were cut back, 3 bases at V and 2 bases at J, with 5 bases in the middle. The CDR3 loop spans 12 amino acids. This CDR3 is CASSLYTYEQYF. CDR3 DNA: TGTGCCAGCAGTTTGTACACCTACGAGCAGTACTTC.

This sequence joins TRBV29-1 and TRBJ2-3; 9 bases match TRBD1. CDR1 and CDR2 (germline): SQVTM, ANQGSEA. The CDR3 has 14 residues. Unmatched junction bases numbered 8, after V lost 6 bases and J lost 4 bases. This CDR3 is CSVSDRGGADTQYF. DNA for the CDR3: TGCAGCGTGTCGGACAGGGGCGGCGCAGATACGCAGTATTTT.

The chain joins TRBV28 to TRBJ2-2; no definite D call. Between the trimmed V and J ends, which lost 2 bases and 7 bases, there was a span of 5 bases. This CDR3 is built from 12 residues. Per germline, CDR1 MDHEN and CDR2 SYDVKM. The CDR3 is CASSLTFGELFF. The CDR3 DNA follows: TGTGCCAGCAGTTTAACCTTCGGGGAGCTGTTTTTT.

J is TRBJ2-5 and V is TRBV12-3 or TRBV12-4, with D possibly being TRBD1 (6 bases). The CDR3 contains 16 residues. The germline V and J ends were trimmed by 1 base and 11 bases, with 23 bases remaining between them. DNA for the CDR3: TGTGCCAGCAGTTTAGAGACAGGTCTGGCGGTCGGTGAGCAGTACTTC. Amino acid sequence: CASSLETGLAVGEQYF.

The gene calls are TRBV20-1 and TRBJ2-2, with 9 positions matching TRBD2. After removal of 6 bases from V and 1 base from J, the junction contained 3 bases not matched to a gene. The CDR3 spans 14 residues. CDR1 DFQATT and CDR2 SNEGSKA come from the germline V gene (reference sequence). Here the CDR3 DNA reads TGCAGTGCAACACTAGCGGGGAACACCGGGGAGCTGTTTTTT. Its translation is CSATLAGNTGELFF.

With respect to this clonotype: A much larger clonotype is one base distant, so this may be a read error. This chain connects TRBV12-3 or TRBV12-4 to TRBJ2-3, with TRBD2 identical over 9 bases. The CDR3 consists of 18 residues. With V trimmed by 11 bases and J by 1 base, 19 bases remained unmatched. CDR3 in amino acids: CAGNVRKAGGWGTDTQYF. In DNA, the CDR3 is TGTGCCGGTAACGTTAGAAAAGCGGGAGGTTGGGGCACAGATACGCAGTATTTT.

V and J are TRBV20-1 and TRBJ2-1; D is unresolved. This CDR3 has 14 residues. Germline CDR1 is DFQATT and CDR2 is SNEGSKA (reference sequence). V lost 4 bases and J 1 base, leaving 11 bases between the germline ends. DNA of the CDR3: TGCAGTGCTACCCGACCAGCGTCCTACAATGAGCAGTTCTTC. Translation gives CSATRPASYNEQFF.

The chain carries TRBV15 and TRBJ2-6; D is ambiguous. CDR3 length equals 18 residues. Trimming pared 3 bases from V and 0 bases from J, leaving 15 bases between. Germline CDR1 and CDR2: LNHNV and YYDKDF (reference sequence). Written as DNA, the CDR3 is TGTGCCACCAGCAGGATATTAGGGATAAGCTCTGGGGCCAACGTCCTGACTTTC. This encodes CATSRILGISSGANVLTF.

This clonotype was observed many times. The genes are TRBV11-2 and TRBJ1-2; maybe TRBD1 (5 bases). The V end lost 5 bases, the J end lost 4 bases, and 20 bases lay between the germline ends. This CDR3 region has 16 residues. Germline CDR1 and CDR2: SGHAT and FQNNGV. The CDR3 here is CASSPGGASEPYGYTF. The CDR3 DNA reads as TGTGCCAGCAGCCCCGGAGGGGCGTCGGAGCCCTATGGCTACACCTTC.